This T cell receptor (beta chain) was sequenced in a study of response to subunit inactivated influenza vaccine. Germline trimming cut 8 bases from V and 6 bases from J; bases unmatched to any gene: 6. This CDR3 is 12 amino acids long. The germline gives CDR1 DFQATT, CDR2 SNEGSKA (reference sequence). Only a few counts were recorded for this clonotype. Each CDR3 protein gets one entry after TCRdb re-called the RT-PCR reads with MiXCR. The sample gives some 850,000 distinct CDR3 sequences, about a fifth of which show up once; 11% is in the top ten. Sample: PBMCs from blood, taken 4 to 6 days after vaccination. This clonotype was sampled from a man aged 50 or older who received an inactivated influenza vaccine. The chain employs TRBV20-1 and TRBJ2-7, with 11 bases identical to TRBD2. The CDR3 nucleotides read TGCAGTAAGACTAGCGGGGCAACCGAGCAGTACTTC. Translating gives CSKTSGATEQYF.